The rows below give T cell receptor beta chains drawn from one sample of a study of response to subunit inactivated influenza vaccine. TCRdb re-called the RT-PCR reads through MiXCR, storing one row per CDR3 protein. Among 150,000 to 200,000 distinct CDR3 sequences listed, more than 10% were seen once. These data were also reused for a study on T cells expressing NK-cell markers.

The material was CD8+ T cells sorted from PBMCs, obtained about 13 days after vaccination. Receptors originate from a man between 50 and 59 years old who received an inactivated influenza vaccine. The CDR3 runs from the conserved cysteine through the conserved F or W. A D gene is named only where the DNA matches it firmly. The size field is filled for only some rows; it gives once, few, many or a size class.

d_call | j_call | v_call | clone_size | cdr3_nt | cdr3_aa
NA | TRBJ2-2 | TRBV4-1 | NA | TGCGCCAGCAGCCAAGTATGGGATACGGCCGGGGAGCTGTTTTTT | CASSQVWDTAGELFF
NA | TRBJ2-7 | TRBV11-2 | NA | TGTGCCAGCAGCGTTTTGTACGAGCAGTACTTC | CASSVLYEQYF
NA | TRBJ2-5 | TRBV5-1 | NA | TGCGCCAGCAGCTTTGGACTCGAACCTCAAGAGACCCAGTACTTC | CASSFGLEPQETQYF
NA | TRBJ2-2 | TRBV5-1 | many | TGCGCCAGCAGCTTGTTCGGCGCTGGGGAGCTGTTTTTT | CASSLFGAGELFF
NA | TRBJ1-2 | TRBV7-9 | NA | TGTGCCAGCAGCTTACCCACCTATGGCTACACCTTC | CASSLPTYGYTF
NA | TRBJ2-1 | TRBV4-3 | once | TGCGCCAGCAGCTCAGGGGTTAGCGGTTCTTACAATGAGCAGTTCTTC | CASSSGVSGSYNEQFF
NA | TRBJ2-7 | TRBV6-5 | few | TGTGCCAGCAGTTACGACACCTCCTACGAGCAGTACTTC | CASSYDTSYEQYF
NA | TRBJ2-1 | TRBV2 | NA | TGTGCCAGCAGGTTGGATGAGCAGTTCTTC | CASRLDEQFF
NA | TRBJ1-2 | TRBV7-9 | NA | TGTGCCAGCAGCACGCCTGACCCTAACTATGGCTACACCTTC | CASSTPDPNYGYTF
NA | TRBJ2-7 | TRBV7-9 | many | TGTGCCAGCAGCCCCGGACAGAACTACGAGCAGTACTTC | CASSPGQNYEQYF
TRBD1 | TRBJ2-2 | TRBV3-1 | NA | TGTGCCAGCAGCCAAACAAGGACAGGGGGTACCGGGGAGCTGTTTTTT | CASSQTRTGGTGELFF
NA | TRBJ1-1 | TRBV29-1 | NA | TGCAGCGTTGAAGGGGGGCGAGTCACTGAAGCTTTCTTT | CSVEGGRVTEAFF
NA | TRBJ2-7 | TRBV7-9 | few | TGTGCCAGCAGCTTAGTGGTCCACGAGCAGTACTTC | CASSLVVHEQYF
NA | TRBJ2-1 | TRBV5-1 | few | TGCGCCAGCAACGGGGGCTGGTTGGATGAGCAGTTCTTC | CASNGGWLDEQFF
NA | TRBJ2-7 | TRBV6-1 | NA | TGTGCCAGCAGCCCGGGGGATGGGACTGGCGAGCAGTACTTC | CASSPGDGTGEQYF
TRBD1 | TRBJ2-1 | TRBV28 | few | TGTGCCAGCAGTTTGAGGGACAGGGTCTACAATGAGCAGTTCTTC | CASSLRDRVYNEQFF
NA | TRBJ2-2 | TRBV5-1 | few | TGCGCCAGCAGCTTGGTGGGCGCCGGTATCACCAATACCGGGGAGCTGTTTTTT | CASSLVGAGITNTGELFF
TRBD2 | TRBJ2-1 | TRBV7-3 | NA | TGTGCCAGCAGCTCCGGGACTAGCGAGGGGGATGAGCAGTTCTTC | CASSSGTSEGDEQFF
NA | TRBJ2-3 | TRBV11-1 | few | TGTGCCAGCAACCCGTGGTTCATTCGAGGAAGTAGCACAGATACGCAGTATTTT | CASNPWFIRGSSTDTQYF
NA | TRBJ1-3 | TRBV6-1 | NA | TGTGCCAGCAGAACCCCATCTCTCGGAAACACCATATATTTT | CASRTPSLGNTIYF
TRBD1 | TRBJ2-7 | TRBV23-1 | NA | TGCGCCAGCAGTCAAACGGACAGGAGCGAGCAGTACTTC | CASSQTDRSEQYF
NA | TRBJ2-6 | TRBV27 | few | TGTGCCAGCTTCGCGCCCGGCTCTGGGGCCAACGTCCTGACTTTC | CASFAPGSGANVLTF
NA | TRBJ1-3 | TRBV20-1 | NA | TGCAGTGCTAGAGCCATCGGACGGTACTCTGGAAACACCATATATTTT | CSARAIGRYSGNTIYF
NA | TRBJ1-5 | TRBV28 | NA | TGTGCCAGCAGTTTATTCGGGCTGAATAGCAATCAGCCCCAGCATTTT | CASSLFGLNSNQPQHF
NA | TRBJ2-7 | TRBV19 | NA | TGTGCCAGTAGTTTAGCGCCCTCCTACGAGCAGTACTTC | CASSLAPSYEQYF
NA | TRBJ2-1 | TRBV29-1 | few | TGCAGCGTTGATGATGGGCGGGAAGGGTATGAGCAGTTCTTC | CSVDDGREGYEQFF
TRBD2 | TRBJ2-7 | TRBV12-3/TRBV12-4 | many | TGTGCCAGCAGTCTAGCGGGAGGGGGTACCTACGAGCAGTACTTC | CASSLAGGGTYEQYF
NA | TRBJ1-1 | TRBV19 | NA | TGTGCCAGTACCCCGGTCCTTTTCGTGAACACTGAAGCTTTCTTT | CASTPVLFVNTEAFF
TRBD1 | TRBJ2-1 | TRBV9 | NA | TGTGCCAGCAGCGTAGACGGGGACAGGGACAGGTATGAGCAGTTCTTC | CASSVDGDRDRYEQFF
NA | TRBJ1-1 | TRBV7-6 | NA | TGTGCCAGCAGCCCAGAATGGACAGCTGAAGCTTTCTTT | CASSPEWTAEAFF
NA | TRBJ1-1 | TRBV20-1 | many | TGCAGTGCTAGAGATTGGGGGAACACTGAAGCTTTCTTT | CSARDWGNTEAFF
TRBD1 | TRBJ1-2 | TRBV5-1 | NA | TGCGCCAGCAGCGAGATGACAGGGGGCGCGGATGGCTACACCTTC | CASSEMTGGADGYTF
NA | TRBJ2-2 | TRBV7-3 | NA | TGTGCCAGCAAAATAGTTACGGATAGGTTCTCCGGGGAGCTGTTTTTT | CASKIVTDRFSGELFF
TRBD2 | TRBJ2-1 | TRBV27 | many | TGTGCCAGCGGCATTTGGCGGGAGAGAAGGCATGAGCAGTTCTTC | CASGIWRERRHEQFF
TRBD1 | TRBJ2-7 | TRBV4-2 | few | TGTGCCAGCAGCCAACCGGGACAGGGCGCCTACGAGCAGTACTTC | CASSQPGQGAYEQYF
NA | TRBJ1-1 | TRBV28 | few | TGTGCCAGCAGTTGGGTGAACACTGAAGCTTTCTTT | CASSWVNTEAFF
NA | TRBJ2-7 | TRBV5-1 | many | TGCGCCAGCAGTTCTGACGACTACGAGCAGTACTTC | CASSSDDYEQYF
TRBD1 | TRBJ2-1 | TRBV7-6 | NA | TGTGCCAGCAGCTTAGGTCCGGGACAGGAGTACAATGAGCAGTTCTTC | CASSLGPGQEYNEQFF